These 15 T cell receptor beta chains share one sample of origin, sequenced in a study of identical twins. From the 5' RACE reads, TCRdb called clonotypes with MiXCR, one entry per CDR3 protein. Among some 730,000 distinct CDR3 sequences listed, about 20% were seen once. These records were also assigned to another study, of T cells expressing NK-cell markers.

Sequencing was done on a sample of PBMCs. The receptors stem from a woman aged 18-35 years in good health.

This clonotype was counted only a few times. The chain uses TRBV11-2 and TRBJ2-7; 7 nucleotides align to TRBD2. Germline CDR1 reads SGHAT; CDR2 reads FQNNGV. The CDR3 length is 13 residues. Trimming cost V 8 bases and J 8 bases; bases outside gene matches: 12. Here the CDR3 DNA reads TGTGCCAGCGGGGGGGATTCGGGTCCCAAGCAGTACTTC. As protein: CASGGDSGPKQYF.

The J gene is TRBJ2-2, the V gene TRBV19; TRBD2 aligns across 12 bases. Looked up from germline, CDR1 is LNHDA and CDR2 is SQIVND (reference sequence). The CDR3 consists of 16 residues. J lost 1 base, V lost 7 bases, and 4 bases had no gene match. CDR3 bases: TGTGCCAGTATAAAGACTAGCGGGAGGAACACCGGGGAGCTGTTTTTT. It is translated as CASIKTSGRNTGELFF.

The rearrangement uses TRBV5-1 and TRBJ2-7; weak D call: TRBD2 (6 bases). The CDR3 is made up of 13 amino acids. V lost 7 bases to trimming and J lost 3 bases, with 14 bases between them. Germline assignment: CDR1 SGHRS and CDR2 YFSETQ. The CDR3: CASVGEAGYEQYF. The CDR3 nucleotides are TGCGCCAGCGTAGGGGAGGCTGGCTACGAGCAGTACTTC.

This sequence joins TRBV7-8 and TRBJ2-1, with D maybe TRBD2 (6 bases). Per the germline V gene, CDR1 is SGHVS and CDR2 is FQNEAQ. The CDR3 covers 18 residues. Trimming cost V 1 base and J 2 bases, with 18 bases left between them. The CDR3 DNA follows: TGTGCCAGCAGCTTAGGAGTGGCTACGGGGGTTACCTACAATGAGCAGTTCTTC. The encoded protein is CASSLGVATGVTYNEQFF.

This sequence joins TRBV20-1 and TRBJ1-2, with 7 bases matching TRBD1. V was clipped by 0 bases and J by 5 bases; unmatched bases: 9. This CDR3 contains 15 residues. Per germline, CDR1 DFQATT and CDR2 SNEGSKA (reference sequence). The CDR3 DNA sequence: TGCAGTGCTAGAGATCCGACGGGACAGAAGTATGGCTACACCTTC. Amino acid sequence: CSARDPTGQKYGYTF.

This clonotype was detected only a few times. V and J are TRBV5-1 and TRBJ2-7; no firm D call. CDR1 and CDR2 (germline): SGHRS, YFSETQ. This CDR3 spans 14 amino acids. V was trimmed by 5 bases and J by 0 bases, leaving 12 bases between them. Written as DNA, the CDR3 is TGCGCCAGCAGACGAGACCTAAGCTCCTACGAGCAGTACTTC. Amino acid sequence: CASRRDLSSYEQYF.

The chain links TRBV12-3 or TRBV12-4 to TRBJ2-3; 8 bases agree with TRBD2. Germline trimming cut 6 bases from V and 5 bases from J; bases unmatched to any gene: 4. The CDR3 has 13 residues. CDR3 in amino acids: CASRTAGEDTQYF. In nucleotides, the CDR3 is TGTGCCAGCAGGACAGCGGGGGAAGATACGCAGTATTTT.

Ten or more counts support this clonotype. This chain links TRBV12-3 or TRBV12-4 with TRBJ2-7; 12 positions match TRBD2. The CDR3 covers 15 residues. V shed 7 bases and J 3 bases; nucleotides not matched to a gene: 7. The CDR3 DNA reads TGTGCCAGCACCCTCAGGACTAGCGGGATCTACGAGCAGTACTTC. Amino acids: CASTLRTSGIYEQYF.

The chain combines TRBV20-1 with TRBJ2-5; a possible D gene is TRBD1 (5 bases). Germline CDR1 is DFQATT and CDR2 is SNEGSKA (reference sequence). V gave up 1 base and J gave up 2 bases, with 20 bases separating them. The CDR3 loop spans 17 amino acids. The CDR3 region has the DNA TGCAGTGCTAGAGTTAATCAACTGGGGCTCATACAAGAGACCCAGTACTTC. Translation gives CSARVNQLGLIQETQYF.

This clonotype has just one count. The chain joins TRBV10-1 to TRBJ2-7; D tentatively reads TRBD1 or TRBD2 (5 bases each). This CDR3 contains 13 residues. Germline-derived CDR1 and CDR2 are WNHNN and SYGVQD (reference sequence). V was trimmed by 6 bases and J by 5 bases, leaving 14 bases between them. CDR3 amino acids: CASSDGTSHEQYF. Here the CDR3 DNA reads TGCGCCAGCAGCGATGGGACGTCTCACGAGCAGTACTTC.

This clonotype was recorded at least ten times. V gene TRBV5-1 combines with J gene TRBJ1-5; D is uncertain. From germline, CDR1 is SGHRS and CDR2 YFSETQ. This CDR3 has 14 amino acids. The V end lost 0 bases, the J end lost 6 bases, and 10 bases lay between the germline ends. The chain's CDR3 is CASSLGGVAQPQHF. CDR3 bases: TGCGCCAGCAGCTTGGGGGGTGTTGCTCAGCCCCAGCATTTT.

The chain carries TRBV18 and TRBJ2-7, with a weak D call TRBD2 (6 bases). V lost 3 bases to trimming and J lost 4 bases, with 16 bases between them. The CDR3 extends over 15 amino acids. Germline CDR1 and CDR2: KGHSH and LQKENI. For the CDR3, the DNA is TGTGCCAGCTCACCTCTAGCGACGAGAGGTTACGAGCAGTACTTC. Its translation is CASSPLATRGYEQYF.

This clonotype was counted between two and nine times. This sequence joins TRBV28 and TRBJ1-1; D may be TRBD1 (6 bases). The germline gives CDR1 MDHEN, CDR2 SYDVKM. Between the trimmed V and J ends, which lost 5 bases and 3 bases, there was a span of 16 bases. This CDR3 contains 15 residues. As DNA, the CDR3 is TGTGCCAGCAGTGTCGGGGGCGGGACGGACACTGAAGCTTTCTTT. It encodes CASSVGGGTDTEAFF.

This clonotype came up a few times. The CDR3 nucleotides read TGCAGTGCTAGAGCCAGGCCCGGACAGAACTCTGGGGCCAACGTCCTGACTTTC. Translating gives CSARARPGQNSGANVLTF. The J gene is TRBJ2-6, the V gene TRBV20-1, with a tentative D call TRBD1 (6 bases). This CDR3 contains 18 residues. V lost 1 base, J lost 0 bases, and 16 bases lay in between. Looked up from germline, CDR1 is DFQATT and CDR2 is SNEGSKA (reference sequence).

This clonotype was picked up a small number of times. This chain uses TRBV7-9 with TRBJ1-1; 9 bases match TRBD1. Trimming cost V 5 bases and J 4 bases; bases outside gene matches: 8. Germline V gene sequence: CDR1 SEHNR, CDR2 FQNEAQ (reference sequence). There are 15 residues in the CDR3. For the CDR3, the DNA is TGTGCCAGCAGCCCGCCGGGACAGGGAAGCACTGAAGCTTTCTTT. Translated, it gives CASSPPGQGSTEAFF.